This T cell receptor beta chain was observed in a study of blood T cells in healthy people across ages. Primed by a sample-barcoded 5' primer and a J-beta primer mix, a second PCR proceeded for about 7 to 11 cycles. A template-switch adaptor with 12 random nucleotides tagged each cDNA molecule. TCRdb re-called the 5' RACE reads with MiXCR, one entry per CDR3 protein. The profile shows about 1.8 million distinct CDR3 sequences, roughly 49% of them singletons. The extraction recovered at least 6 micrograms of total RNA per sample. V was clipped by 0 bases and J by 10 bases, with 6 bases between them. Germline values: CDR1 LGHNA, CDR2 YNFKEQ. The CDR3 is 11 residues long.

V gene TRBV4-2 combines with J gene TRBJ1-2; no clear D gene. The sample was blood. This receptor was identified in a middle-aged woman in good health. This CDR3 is CASSQDRFYTF. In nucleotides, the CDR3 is TGTGCCAGCAGCCAAGATCGGTTCTACACCTTC.